This T cell receptor (beta chain) derives from a study of blood T cell repertoires in COVID-19. At the level of the study: Italy, Spain and the United States were the sources of the convalescent and acute COVID-19 samples. Sources were T cells, B-cell-depleted T cells, or PBMCs; the material itself was cDNA or gDNA.

Germline values: CDR1 SNHLY, CDR2 FYNNEI. This CDR3 is 13 amino acids long. The V segment lost 6 bases and the J segment 10 bases; nucleotides outside the gene matches: 9. Authors' processing steps: The authors estimated nucleated cell counts from reference gene primer amplification. The repertoire was sequenced with immunoSEQ multiplex PCR; TCRdb's copy has only in-frame clones and lacks some. From that table come the V and J calls and clone size; the DNA was used to work out D and trimming. This table has around 65,000 clones, approximately 80% appearing once. The specimen was peripheral blood. This TCR was sampled from a man between 60 and 70 years old with acute or convalescent COVID-19. V gene TRBV2 combines with J gene TRBJ2-1; the match to TRBD1 covers 7 bases. The CDR3 reads CASSPTGSGEQFF. The DNA for the CDR3 is TGTGCCAGCAGCCCGACAGGGAGTGGGGAGCAGTTCTTC.